The subject of this entry is one T cell receptor (beta chain). Antigen unknown. The germline CDR1 and CDR2 sequences are MDHEN and SYDVKM. The CDR3 consists of 14 residues. Losses at the gene ends were 3 bases for V and 3 bases for J; bases not matched to a gene: 2. CD8+ and CD4+ T cells from blood underwent TCR beta sequencing, which was carried out in a high-throughput format. The data are from a study of CD8 T cells in Susac syndrome. Whole-study results and caveats: The study conceded that its TCR sequencing and HLA analysis involved relatively few individuals.

The RNA, 0.5 to 1 ug, was put through reverse transcription using random hexamers. Each CDR3 protein is one row after TCRdb ran MiXCR on the immunoSEQ multiplex PCR reads. This table has 150,000 to 200,000 distinct CDR3 sequences, approximately 95% appearing once. Material for sequencing was CD4+ T cells from PBMCs. This sequence was found in a human donor with multiple sclerosis. V is TRBV28 and J is TRBJ2-5; 9 nucleotides align to TRBD2. The CDR3 nucleotides are TGTGCCAGCAGTTTGGCTAGCGGGAAAGAGACCCAGTACTTC. This translates into CASSLASGKETQYF.